The entry below describes one T cell receptor (beta chain). The sample is drawn from a study of technical replicates of blood from a few donors. CDR1 is KGHSH, CDR2 LQKENI, per germline. CDR3 length equals 14 residues. Trimming pared 1 base from V and 3 bases from J, leaving 9 bases between. TCRdb's table, derived via immunoSEQ multiplex PCR, lists solely in-frame clones and lacks some. The table includes fewer than 100,000 clones, nearly 98% detected once. This sequence originates from a human donor in good health. The rearrangement links TRBV18 to TRBJ1-1, with D tentatively TRBD1 (6 bases). Sequencing used T cells isolated from PBMCs. CDR3 in DNA: TGTGCCAGCTCACCACAGGGGGGGGACACTGAAGCTTTCTTT. Amino acids: CASSPQGGDTEAFF.